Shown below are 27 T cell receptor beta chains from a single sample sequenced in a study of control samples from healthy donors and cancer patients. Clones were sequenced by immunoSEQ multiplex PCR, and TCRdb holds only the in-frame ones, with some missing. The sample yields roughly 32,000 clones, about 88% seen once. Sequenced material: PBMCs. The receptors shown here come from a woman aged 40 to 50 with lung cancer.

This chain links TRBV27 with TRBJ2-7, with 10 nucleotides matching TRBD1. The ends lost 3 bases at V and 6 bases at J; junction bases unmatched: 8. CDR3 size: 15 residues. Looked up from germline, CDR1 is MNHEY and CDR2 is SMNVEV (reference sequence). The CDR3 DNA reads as TGTGCCAGCAGTTTGAGACAGGGGGCCGGCCTCGAGCAGTACTTC. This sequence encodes CASSLRQGAGLEQYF.

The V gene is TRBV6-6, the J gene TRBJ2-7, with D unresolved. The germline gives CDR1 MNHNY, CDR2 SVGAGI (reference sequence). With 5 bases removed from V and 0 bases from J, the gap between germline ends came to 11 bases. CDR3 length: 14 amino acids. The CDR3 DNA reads TGTGCCAGCAGTCGGCAGGCCAGCTCCTACGAGCAGTACTTC. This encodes CASSRQASSYEQYF.

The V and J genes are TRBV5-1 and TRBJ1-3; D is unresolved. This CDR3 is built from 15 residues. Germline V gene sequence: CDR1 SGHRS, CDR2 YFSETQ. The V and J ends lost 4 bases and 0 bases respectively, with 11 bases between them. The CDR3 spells CASSSTGISGNTIYF. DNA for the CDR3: TGCGCCAGCAGCAGCACGGGGATCTCTGGAAACACCATATATTTT.

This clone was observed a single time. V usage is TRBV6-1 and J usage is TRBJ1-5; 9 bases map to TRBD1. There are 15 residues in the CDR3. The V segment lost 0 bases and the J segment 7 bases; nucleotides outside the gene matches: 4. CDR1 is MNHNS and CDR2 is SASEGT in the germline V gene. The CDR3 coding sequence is TGTGCCAGCAGTGAAGCCGGGACAGGGTTCCAGCCCCAGCATTTT. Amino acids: CASSEAGTGFQPQHF.

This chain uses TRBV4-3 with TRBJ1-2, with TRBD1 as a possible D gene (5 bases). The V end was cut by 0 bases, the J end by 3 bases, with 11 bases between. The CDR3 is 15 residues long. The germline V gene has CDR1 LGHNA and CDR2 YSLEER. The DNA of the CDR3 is TGCGCCAGCAGCCAAGATCAGAGGGGCGACTATGGCTACACCTTC. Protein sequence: CASSQDQRGDYGYTF.

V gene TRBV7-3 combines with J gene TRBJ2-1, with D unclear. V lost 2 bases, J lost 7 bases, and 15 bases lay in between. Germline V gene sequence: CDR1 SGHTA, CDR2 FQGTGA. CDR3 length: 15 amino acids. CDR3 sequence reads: CASSLALGIGNEQFF. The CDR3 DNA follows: TGTGCCAGCAGCTTAGCTTTGGGCATAGGGAATGAGCAGTTCTTC.

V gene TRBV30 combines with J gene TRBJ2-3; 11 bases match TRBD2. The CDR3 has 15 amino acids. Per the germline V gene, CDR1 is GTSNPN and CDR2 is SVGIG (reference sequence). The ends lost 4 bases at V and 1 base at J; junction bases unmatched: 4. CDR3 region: CAWNLAGGGTDTQYF. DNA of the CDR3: TGTGCCTGGAACTTAGCGGGGGGGGGCACAGATACGCAGTATTTT.

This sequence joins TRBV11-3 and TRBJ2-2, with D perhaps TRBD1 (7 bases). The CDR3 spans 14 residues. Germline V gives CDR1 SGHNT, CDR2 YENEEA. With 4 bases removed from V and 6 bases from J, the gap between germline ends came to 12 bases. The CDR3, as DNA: TGTGCCAGCAGCTACAGGGGAGGAGCCGGGGAGCTGTTTTTT. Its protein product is CASSYRGGAGELFF.

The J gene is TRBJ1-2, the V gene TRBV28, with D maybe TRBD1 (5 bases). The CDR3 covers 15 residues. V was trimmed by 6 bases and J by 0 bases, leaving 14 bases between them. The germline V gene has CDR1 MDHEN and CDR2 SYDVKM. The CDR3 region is CASSDLRGPNYGYTF. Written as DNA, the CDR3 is TGTGCCAGCAGCGACCTAAGGGGCCCTAACTATGGCTACACCTTC.

CDR3: CASSIDSNYGYTF. DNA of the CDR3: TGTGCCAGTAGTATTGACAGCAACTATGGCTACACCTTC. This rearrangement joins TRBV19 to TRBJ1-2; D is possibly TRBD1 (5 bases). Germline CDR1 and CDR2: LNHDA and SQIVND (reference sequence). CDR3 length: 13 residues. V was clipped by 3 bases and J by 2 bases, with 7 bases between them. Filled out from reference TRBV19 and TRBJ1-2, the complete variable domain reads DGGITQSPKYLFRKEGQNVTLSCEQNLNHDAMYWYRQDPGQGLRLIYYSQIVNDFQKGDIAEGYSVSREKKESFPLTVTSAQKNPTAFYLCASSIDSNYGYTFGSGTRLTVV.

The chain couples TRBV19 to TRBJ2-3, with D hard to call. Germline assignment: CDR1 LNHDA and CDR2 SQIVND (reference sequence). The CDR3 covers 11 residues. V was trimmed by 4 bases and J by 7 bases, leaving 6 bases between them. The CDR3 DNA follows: TGTGCCAGTAGTACCCTGAATACGCAGTATTTT. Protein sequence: CASSTLNTQYF. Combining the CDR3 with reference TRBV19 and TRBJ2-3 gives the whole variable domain DGGITQSPKYLFRKEGQNVTLSCEQNLNHDAMYWYRQDPGQGLRLIYYSQIVNDFQKGDIAEGYSVSREKKESFPLTVTSAQKNPTAFYLCASSTLNTQYFGPGTRLTVL.

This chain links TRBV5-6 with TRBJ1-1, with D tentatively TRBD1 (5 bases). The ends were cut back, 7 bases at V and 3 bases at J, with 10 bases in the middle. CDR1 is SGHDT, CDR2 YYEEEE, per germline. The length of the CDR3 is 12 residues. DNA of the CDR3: TGTGCCAGCTGGGGACTAGACACTGAAGCTTTCTTT. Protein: CASWGLDTEAFF.

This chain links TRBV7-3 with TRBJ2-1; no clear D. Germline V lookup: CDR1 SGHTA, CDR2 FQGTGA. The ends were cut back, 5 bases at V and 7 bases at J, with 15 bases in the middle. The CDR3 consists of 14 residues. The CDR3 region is CASSPSNFGNEQFF. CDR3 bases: TGTGCCAGCAGCCCATCCAATTTTGGAAATGAGCAGTTCTTC.

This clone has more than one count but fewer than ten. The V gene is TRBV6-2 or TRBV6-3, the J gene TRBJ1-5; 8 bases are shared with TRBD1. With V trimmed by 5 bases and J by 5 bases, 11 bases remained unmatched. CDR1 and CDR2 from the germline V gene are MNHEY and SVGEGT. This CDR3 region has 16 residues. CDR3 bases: TGTGCCAGCAGTCTCAAGGGACAGGATATCTATCAGCCCCAGCATTTT. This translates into CASSLKGQDIYQPQHF.

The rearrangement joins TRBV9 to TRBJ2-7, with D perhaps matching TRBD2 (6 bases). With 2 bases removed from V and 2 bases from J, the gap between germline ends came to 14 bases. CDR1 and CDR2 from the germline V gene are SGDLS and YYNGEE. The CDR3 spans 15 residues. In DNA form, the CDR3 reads TGTGCCAGCAGCGTCGGGACTCACAATACCTACGAGCAGTACTTC. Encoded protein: CASSVGTHNTYEQYF.

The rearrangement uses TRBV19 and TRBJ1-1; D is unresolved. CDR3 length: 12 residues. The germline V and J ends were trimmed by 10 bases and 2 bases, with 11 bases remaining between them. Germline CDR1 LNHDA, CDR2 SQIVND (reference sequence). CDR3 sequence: CATRAANTEAFF. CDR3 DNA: TGTGCCACCAGAGCGGCAAACACTGAAGCTTTCTTT.

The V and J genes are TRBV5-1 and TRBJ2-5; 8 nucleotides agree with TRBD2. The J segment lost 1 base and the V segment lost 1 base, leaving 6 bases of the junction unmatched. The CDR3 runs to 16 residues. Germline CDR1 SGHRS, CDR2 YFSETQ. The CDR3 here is CASSLSSGGFQETQYF. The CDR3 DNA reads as TGCGCCAGCAGCTTGAGCAGCGGGGGATTCCAAGAGACCCAGTACTTC.

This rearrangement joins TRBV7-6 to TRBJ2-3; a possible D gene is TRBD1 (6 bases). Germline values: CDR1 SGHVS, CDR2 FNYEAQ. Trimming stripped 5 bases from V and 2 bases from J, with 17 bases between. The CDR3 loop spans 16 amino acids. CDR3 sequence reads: CASSVRNRENTDTQYF. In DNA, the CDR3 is TGTGCCAGCAGCGTCAGGAACAGGGAAAACACAGATACGCAGTATTTT.

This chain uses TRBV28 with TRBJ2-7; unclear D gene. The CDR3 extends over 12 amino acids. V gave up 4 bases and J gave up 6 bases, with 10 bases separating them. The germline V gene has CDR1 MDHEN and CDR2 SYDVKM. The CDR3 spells CASSSGQSEQYF. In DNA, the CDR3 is TGTGCCAGCAGTTCTGGCCAGAGCGAGCAGTACTTC.

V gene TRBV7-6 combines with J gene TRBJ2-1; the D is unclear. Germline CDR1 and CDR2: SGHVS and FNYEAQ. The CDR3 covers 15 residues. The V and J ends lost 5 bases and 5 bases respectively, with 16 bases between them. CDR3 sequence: CASSPGYMLDNEQFF. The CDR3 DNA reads TGTGCCAGCAGCCCTGGGTATATGCTCGACAATGAGCAGTTCTTC.

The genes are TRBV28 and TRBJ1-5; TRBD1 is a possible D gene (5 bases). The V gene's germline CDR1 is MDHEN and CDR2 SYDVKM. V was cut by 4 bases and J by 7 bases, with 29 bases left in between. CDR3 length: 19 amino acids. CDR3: CASSSIGDPLLLEGQPQHF. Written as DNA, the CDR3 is TGTGCCAGCAGTTCAATAGGGGACCCTCTCCTCCTCGAAGGCCAGCCCCAGCATTTT.

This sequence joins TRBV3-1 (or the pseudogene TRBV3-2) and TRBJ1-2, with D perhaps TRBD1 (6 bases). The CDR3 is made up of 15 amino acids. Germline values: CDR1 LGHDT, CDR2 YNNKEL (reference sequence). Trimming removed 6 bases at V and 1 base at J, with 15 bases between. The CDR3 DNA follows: TGTGCCAGCAGTTTACAGGGATACTTTAACTATGGCTACACCTTC. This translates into CASSLQGYFNYGYTF.

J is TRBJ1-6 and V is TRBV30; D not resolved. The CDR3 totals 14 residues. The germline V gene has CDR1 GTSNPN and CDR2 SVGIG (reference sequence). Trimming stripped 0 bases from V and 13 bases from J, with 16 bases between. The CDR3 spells CAWSVGKVGSPLHF. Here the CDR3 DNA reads TGTGCCTGGAGTGTAGGAAAGGTCGGATCGCCCCTCCACTTT.

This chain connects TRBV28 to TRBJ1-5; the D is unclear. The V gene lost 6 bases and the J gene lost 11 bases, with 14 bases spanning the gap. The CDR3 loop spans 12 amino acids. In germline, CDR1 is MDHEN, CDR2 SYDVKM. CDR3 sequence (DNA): TGTGCCAGCAGGCAGCAATTATCAGCCCAGCATTTT. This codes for CASRQQLSAQHF.

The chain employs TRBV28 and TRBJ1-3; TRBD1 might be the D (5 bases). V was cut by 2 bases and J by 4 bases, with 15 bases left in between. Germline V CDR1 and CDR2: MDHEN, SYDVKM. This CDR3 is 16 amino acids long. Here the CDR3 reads CASSLMGGVVGNTIYF. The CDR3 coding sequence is TGTGCCAGCAGTTTAATGGGGGGAGTCGTCGGAAACACCATATATTTT.

The CDR3 sequence: CASSLEPNHPQHF. For the CDR3, the DNA is TGTGCCAGCAGCTTAGAGCCGAACCATCCCCAGCATTTT. J is TRBJ1-5 and V is TRBV7-2; D not resolved. V gave up 1 base and J gave up 10 bases, with 11 bases separating them. Germline lookup yields CDR1 SGHTA and CDR2 FQGNSA. CDR3 size: 13 residues.

The CDR3 coding sequence is TGTGCCAGCAGTTTTTCAACTACCGGGACCTCGGGCGAGCAGTACTTC. Protein: CASSFSTTGTSGEQYF. V is TRBV6-6 and J is TRBJ2-7; TRBD1 or TRBD2 may be the D gene (5 bases each). Per germline, CDR1 MNHNY and CDR2 SVGAGI (reference sequence). The CDR3 covers 16 residues. Trimming took 4 bases from V and 6 from J, leaving 22 bases between them.